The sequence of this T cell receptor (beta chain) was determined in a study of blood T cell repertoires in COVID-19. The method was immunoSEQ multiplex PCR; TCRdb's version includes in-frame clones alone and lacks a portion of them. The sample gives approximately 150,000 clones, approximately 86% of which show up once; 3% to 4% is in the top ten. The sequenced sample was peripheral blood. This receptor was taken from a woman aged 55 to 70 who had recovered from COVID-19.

The CDR3 sequence: CASSSITGVETQYF. CDR3 bases: TGTGCCAGCAGTTCTATTACAGGGGTTGAGACCCAGTACTTC. The genes are TRBV2 and TRBJ2-5; TRBD1 matches 7 bases. Looked up from germline, CDR1 is SNHLY and CDR2 is FYNNEI. The CDR3 is made up of 14 amino acids. V gave up 5 bases and J gave up 5 bases; unmatched junction bases: 8.